The present TCR beta chain was sequenced within a study of OX40 agonist ivuxolimab in advanced cancers. On the study more broadly: Age averaged roughly 60 years (range 23 to 79), and approximately 80% were male.

This clone was observed a few times. Looked up from germline, CDR1 is MNHNS and CDR2 is SASEGT. V lost 5 bases and J lost 0; bases outside the gene matches: 4. The CDR3 runs to 15 residues. Enrollment shut out patients with autoimmune disease history or systemic immunosuppression. Data came from immunoSEQ multiplex PCR; TCRdb stores just in-frame clones and leaves some out. The sample records roughly 57,000 clones, approximately 79% being singletons. The sequencing used CD4+ or CD8+ T cells sorted from blood, collected in a trial of the OX40 agonist ivuxolimab. The clonotype comes from an adult with an advanced solid tumor such as melanoma, head and neck, liver or kidney cancer. The chain recombines TRBV6-1 with TRBJ1-1, with TRBD1 matching 9 bases. In DNA, the CDR3 is TGTGCCAGCAGTCCGGGACAGGGAGTGAACACTGAAGCTTTCTTT. Residues: CASSPGQGVNTEAFF.